These 5 T cell receptor beta chains originate from one sample sequenced in a study of tumor-infiltrating lymphocytes in primary liver carcinoma. From unsorted bulk tissue weighing roughly 19-32 mg, DNA and RNA were co-extracted. TCR beta cDNA was made from around 460 ng total RNA with a constant-region primer. Slightly modified ARM-PCR, run as three nested multiplex PCR rounds, produced the TCR beta libraries. TRBV1-TRBV30 forward primers and a C-beta reverse primer were used in the first two PCR rounds, which each ran for around 10 cycles. TCRdb analysed the multiplex PCR reads with MiXCR anew, one entry per CDR3 protein. Found here are roughly 91,000 distinct CDR3 sequences, 69% of them singletons; the top ten hold over 7.5%. The sample was liver tumor tissue from sampling region 5. Subset specified: tumor region T5, tumor centre. Receptors were obtained from an older woman with primary liver carcinoma and hepatitis B virus infection.

Comment on this clonotype: The junction differs from germline at one of its ends, possibly a read error. The rearrangement joins TRBV29-1 to TRBJ2-3, with D tentatively TRBD2 (6 bases). Germline V CDR1 and CDR2: SQVTM, ANQGSEA. The CDR3 spans 16 residues. In nucleotides, the CDR3 is TGTAGCGCCAGGCCCCTTGGGGGAGGACTAAGAGATATGCAGTATTTT. It specifies CSARPLGGGLRDMQYF.

In the case of this clonotype: The junction departs from the called germline gene at one end, perhaps through a read error. The rearrangement joins TRBV11-3 to TRBJ2-1; TRBD2 might be the D (7 bases). The CDR3 runs to 17 residues. CDR1 SGHNT and CDR2 YENEEA come from the germline V gene. The chain's CDR3 is CASSSRGARTMGDEQFF. The DNA of the CDR3 is TGTGCCAGTAGCTCCCGGGGGGCGCGCACCATGGGCGATGAGCAGTTCTTC.

This clonotype was picked up many times. V and J are TRBV10-3 and TRBJ2-1; D uncertain. Germline assignment: CDR1 ENHRY and CDR2 SYGVKD. The CDR3 consists of 14 residues. Trimming shortened V by 6 bases and J by 4 bases, and 13 bases separated the two germline ends. In DNA, the CDR3 is TGTGCCATCAGCCACGGACCCGTTTACAATGAGCAGTTCTTC. Translation: CAISHGPVYNEQFF.

The genes are TRBV11-2 and TRBJ2-7, with D hard to call. Germline-derived CDR1 and CDR2 are SGHAT and FQNNGV. This CDR3 contains 11 residues. The V gene lost 3 bases and the J gene lost 5 bases, with 5 bases spanning the gap. The CDR3 reads CASSFTHEQYF. The CDR3 bases are TGTGCCAGCAGCTTCACCCACGAGCAGTACTTC.

Worth noting for this clonotype: Possible read error: a much larger clone is one base away. For the CDR3, the DNA is TGTGCCAACAGCATCGGGACAATTTTCGCCCAAGAGACCCAGTACTTC. It yields the protein CANSIGTIFAQETQYF. V is TRBV11-1 and J is TRBJ2-5; D might be TRBD1 (6 bases). The CDR3 contains 16 residues. The germline V gene has CDR1 SGHAT and CDR2 FQDESV (reference sequence).